This TCR beta chain was obtained from a study of blood T cells in healthy people across ages. Looked up from germline, CDR1 is ENHRY and CDR2 is SYGVKD. The CDR3 has 14 amino acids. It was with a sample-barcoded 5' primer and a J-beta primer mix that a second PCR of about 7 to 12 cycles was run. A template-switch adaptor with 12 random nucleotides tagged each cDNA molecule. TCRdb passed the 5' RACE reads through MiXCR, listing each CDR3 protein once. The sample lists about 380,000 distinct CDR3 sequences; more than 45% were seen once. Each of the donors had 8 to 10 milliliters of peripheral blood drawn into EDTA-treated Vacutainer tubes. On this clonotype itself: Its specificity is not known.

Overall study results and limits: TCR beta diversity tracked closely with naive T cell percentage. Investigators viewed diversity estimates from one million T cells as underestimates, the study reported.

This TCR derives from a man aged 55 to 70 in good health. The sample was blood. This chain uses TRBV10-3 with TRBJ2-5, with 8 bases fitting TRBD1. Judging by the DNA end, TRBJ2-7 fits better; the J call may be wrong. The CDR3 protein is CAIRRTGRRDEQYF. The CDR3 DNA reads TGTGCCATCAGGAGGACAGGGCGCCGGGACGAGCAGTACTTC.